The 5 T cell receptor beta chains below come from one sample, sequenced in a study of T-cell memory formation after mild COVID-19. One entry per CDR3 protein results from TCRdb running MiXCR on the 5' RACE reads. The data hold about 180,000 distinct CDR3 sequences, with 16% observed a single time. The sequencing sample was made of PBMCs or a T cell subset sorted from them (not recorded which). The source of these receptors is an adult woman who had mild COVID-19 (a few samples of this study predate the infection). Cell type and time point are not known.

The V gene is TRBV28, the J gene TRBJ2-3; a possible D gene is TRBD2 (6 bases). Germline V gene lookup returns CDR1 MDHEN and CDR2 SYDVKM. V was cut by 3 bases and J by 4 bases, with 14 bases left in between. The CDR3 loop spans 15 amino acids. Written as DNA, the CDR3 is TGTGCCAGCAGTTTCGGGACTTCCTCGCCAGATACGCAGTATTTT. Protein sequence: CASSFGTSSPDTQYF. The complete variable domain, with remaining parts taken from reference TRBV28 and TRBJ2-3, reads DVKVTQSSRYLVKRTGEKVFLECVQDMDHENMFWYRQDPGLGLRLIYFSYDVKMKEKGDIPEGYSVSREKKERFSLILESASTNQTSMYLCASSFGTSSPDTQYFGPGTRLTVL.

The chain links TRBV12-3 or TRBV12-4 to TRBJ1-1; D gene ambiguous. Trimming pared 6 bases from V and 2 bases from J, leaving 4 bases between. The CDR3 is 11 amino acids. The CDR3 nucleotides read TGTGCCAGCAGGGTAAACACTGAAGCTTTCTTT. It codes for CASRVNTEAFF.

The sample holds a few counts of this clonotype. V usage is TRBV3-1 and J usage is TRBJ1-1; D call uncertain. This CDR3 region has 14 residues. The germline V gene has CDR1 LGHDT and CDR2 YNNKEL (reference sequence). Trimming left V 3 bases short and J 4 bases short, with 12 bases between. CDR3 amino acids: CASSQRLSGTEAFF. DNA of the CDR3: TGTGCCAGCAGCCAGAGGCTGAGCGGCACTGAAGCTTTCTTT.

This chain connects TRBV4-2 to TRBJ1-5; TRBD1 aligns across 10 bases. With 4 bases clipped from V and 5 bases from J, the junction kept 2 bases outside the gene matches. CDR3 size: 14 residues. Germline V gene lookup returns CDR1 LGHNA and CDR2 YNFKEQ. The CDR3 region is CASSRGTGDQPQHF. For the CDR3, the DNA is TGTGCCAGCAGCCGCGGGACAGGGGATCAGCCCCAGCATTTT.

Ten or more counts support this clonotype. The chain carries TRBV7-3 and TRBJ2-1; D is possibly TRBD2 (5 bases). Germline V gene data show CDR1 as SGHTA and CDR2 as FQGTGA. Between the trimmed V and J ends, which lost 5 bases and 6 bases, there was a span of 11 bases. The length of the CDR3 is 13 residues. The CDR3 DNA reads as TGTGCCAGCAGCCCAGCGGCAACCAATGAGCAGTTCTTC. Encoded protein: CASSPAATNEQFF.